The 30 T cell receptor beta chains reported below all come from one sample, sequenced in a study of vaccination effects on CD4 cells after COVID-19. The protocol was immunoSEQ multiplex PCR, while the TCRdb copy is restricted to in-frame clones and leaves out a portion. This sample has nearly 35,000 clones, with approximately 77% found just once. Their specific antigens are unknown. Between days 9 and 11 of culture, CD4+ T cells were separated out. Infection with SARS-CoV-2 occurred in the person between March and December 2020, and PCR confirmed it. Each participant was administered two doses of either the BNT162b2 or the mRNA-1273 vaccine. The sample consisted of CD4+ T cells from PBMCs cultured without peptide, taken after COVID-19 vaccination. These receptors all stem from a human donor who had a prior SARS-CoV-2 infection.

The CDR3 loop is CASSLTGWGEQNTGELFF. The CDR3 DNA reads as TGTGCCAGCAGCTTAACGGGGTGGGGGGAACAGAACACCGGGGAGCTGTTTTTT. V gene TRBV11-2 combines with J gene TRBJ2-2; D is perhaps TRBD2 (6 bases). The CDR3 loop spans 18 amino acids. With 2 bases removed from V and 1 base from J, the gap between germline ends came to 17 bases. Germline CDR1 and CDR2: SGHAT and FQNNGV.

This chain links TRBV7-8 with TRBJ2-6; D is unresolved. There are 16 residues in the CDR3. CDR1 is SGHVS, CDR2 FQNEAQ, per germline. V was trimmed by 5 bases and J by 0 bases, leaving 11 bases between them. The CDR3 loop reads CASSPTLNSGANVLTF. CDR3 DNA: TGTGCCAGCAGCCCGACCCTGAACTCTGGGGCCAACGTCCTGACTTTC. Looking up the rest from reference TRBV7-8 and TRBJ2-6 gives the full variable domain: GAGVSQSPRYKVAKRGQDVALRCDPISGHVSLFWYQQALGQGPEFLTYFQNEAQLDKSGLPSDRFFAERPEGSVSTLKIQRTQQEDSAVYLCASSPTLNSGANVLTFGAGSRLTVL.

This chain uses TRBV5-6 with TRBJ2-2, with 8 bases lining up with TRBD2. Germline lookup yields CDR1 SGHDT and CDR2 YYEEEE. The CDR3 sequence is 16 residues long. The V gene end was trimmed by 4 bases and the J gene end by 4 bases; junction bases not matched to a gene: 9. The CDR3 loop reads CASSRGAGTSTGELFF. CDR3 DNA sequence: TGTGCCAGCAGCCGGGGGGCCGGGACTAGCACCGGGGAGCTGTTTTTT.

The chain is built from TRBV7-2 and TRBJ2-7, with 13 bases matching TRBD2. The germline CDR1 and CDR2 sequences are SGHTA and FQGNSA. With 1 base clipped from V and 2 bases from J, the junction kept 11 bases outside the gene matches. CDR3 length: 19 amino acids. The CDR3 nucleotides read TGTGCCAGCAGCTTAGGTGGACTAGCGGGAGAAGTTAGGGCCTACGAGCAGTACTTC. It specifies CASSLGGLAGEVRAYEQYF.

This clone was found once. The J gene is TRBJ2-2, the V gene TRBV9; 7 bases match TRBD2. The germline V gene encodes CDR1 SGDLS and CDR2 YYNGEE. The CDR3 spans 16 residues. V shed 4 bases, J shed 5 bases, and the junction held 11 bases outside the gene matches. CDR3 region: CASSLTGTKVTGELFF. The CDR3 coding sequence is TGTGCCAGCAGCCTCACCGGGACTAAAGTGACCGGGGAGCTGTTTTTT. Full variable domain (missing parts from reference TRBV9 and TRBJ2-2): DSGVTQTPKHLITATGQRVTLRCSPRSGDLSVYWYQQSLDQGLQFLIQYYNGEERAKGNILERFSAQQFPDLHSELNLSSLELGDSALYFCASSLTGTKVTGELFFGEGSRLTVL.

This chain joins TRBV4-1 and TRBJ2-3; perhaps D is TRBD1 or TRBD2 (6 bases each). Trimming stripped 4 bases from V and 0 bases from J, with 11 bases between. Germline V CDR1 and CDR2: MGHRA, YSYEKL. This CDR3 comprises 15 residues. The CDR3 protein is CASSRPGASTDTQYF. The CDR3 DNA follows: TGCGCCAGCAGCCGACCGGGGGCCAGCACAGATACGCAGTATTTT.

V and J are TRBV12-5 and TRBJ2-2, with 7 bases aligning to TRBD1. From germline, CDR1 is LGHNT and CDR2 FRNRAP. Unmatched junction bases numbered 3, after V lost 2 bases and J lost 3 bases. The CDR3 contains 15 residues. Here the CDR3 reads CASGLPGQYTGELFF. DNA for the CDR3: TGTGCTAGTGGTTTGCCGGGACAGTACACCGGGGAGCTGTTTTTT.

This chain uses TRBV5-1 with TRBJ2-3; 9 bases align to TRBD2. With V trimmed by 0 bases and J by 1 base, 3 bases remained unmatched. The germline gives CDR1 SGHRS, CDR2 YFSETQ. This CDR3 region has 16 residues. Here the CDR3 reads CASSLDVAGGTDTQYF. DNA for the CDR3: TGCGCCAGCAGCTTGGACGTAGCGGGGGGCACAGATACGCAGTATTTT.

The V gene is TRBV6-5, the J gene TRBJ1-1, with D perhaps matching TRBD1 (5 bases). Germline V gene data show CDR1 as MNHEY and CDR2 as SVGAGI. CDR3 length: 15 amino acids. V was cut by 2 bases and J by 1 base, with 11 bases left in between. For the CDR3, the DNA is TGTGCCAGCAGTTACCCACAGGCCTCGAACACTGAAGCTTTCTTT. This translates into CASSYPQASNTEAFF.

The CDR3 bases are TGTGCCAGCAGCTTAAGCGGGAGGGGGTATAGTGAGCAGTTCTTC. This sequence encodes CASSLSGRGYSEQFF. V gene TRBV7-3 combines with J gene TRBJ2-1; 9 bases match TRBD2. The ends lost 1 base at V and 9 bases at J; junction bases unmatched: 7. The germline CDR1 and CDR2 sequences are SGHTA and FQGTGA. The CDR3 is 15 residues long.

This chain joins TRBV5-5 and TRBJ2-7; D is possibly TRBD1 or TRBD2 (6 bases each). Trimming cost V 5 bases and J 4 bases, with 16 bases left between them. This CDR3 comprises 14 residues. The germline CDR1 and CDR2 sequences are SGHKS and YYEKEE (reference sequence). CDR3 in amino acids: CASSSRGTPYEQYF. The CDR3 bases are TGTGCCAGCAGTTCACGCGGGACACCTTACGAGCAGTACTTC.

The chain combines TRBV4-1 with TRBJ2-3; TRBD2 matches 12 bases. In germline, CDR1 is MGHRA, CDR2 YSYEKL. V trimming: 5 bases; J trimming: 6 bases; junction bases outside the gene matches: 9. The CDR3 runs to 16 residues. The CDR3 region has the DNA TGCGCCAGCAGCGCTGGACTAGCGGGGCCAACGGATACGCAGTATTTT. It yields the protein CASSAGLAGPTDTQYF.

This clone has more than one count but fewer than ten. The chain recombines TRBV4-2 with TRBJ2-3; tentative D call: TRBD2 (7 bases). Trimming removed 3 bases from V and 1 base from J, with 14 bases in between. This CDR3 is 16 amino acids long. Germline V CDR1 and CDR2: LGHNA, YNFKEQ. CDR3 nucleotides: TGTGCCAGCAGCCACGAGGGGGAGGGCCGCACAGATACGCAGTATTTT. Translated: CASSHEGEGRTDTQYF.

This chain joins TRBV12-5 and TRBJ2-1; TRBD1 agrees at 7 bases. The V segment lost 8 bases and the J segment 0 bases; nucleotides outside the gene matches: 22. The CDR3 extends over 20 amino acids. Germline V gives CDR1 LGHNT, CDR2 FRNRAP. DNA for the CDR3: TGTGCTAGTAGGACTGAGTCCAGGGGGATCCTATTAAGCTCCTACAATGAGCAGTTCTTC. Translation gives CASRTESRGILLSSYNEQFF.

The chain employs TRBV6-5 and TRBJ2-3; no reliable D call. V was shortened by 6 bases and J by 2 bases, with 12 bases between the two germline ends. The CDR3 contains 14 residues. Germline CDR1 is MNHEY and CDR2 is SVGAGI. The CDR3 region is CASRLQSDTDTQYF. The DNA for the CDR3 is TGTGCCAGCAGACTTCAATCGGACACAGATACGCAGTATTTT.

This chain connects TRBV28 to TRBJ2-1; D is perhaps TRBD1 or TRBD2 (5 bases each). Germline V gene data show CDR1 as MDHEN and CDR2 as SYDVKM. V shed 9 bases and J shed 7 bases, with 22 bases lying between them. The CDR3 extends over 15 amino acids. CDR3 nucleotide sequence: TGTGCCAGTATTCGGGGCGGTGCGCCTCCTAATGAGCAGTTCTTC. Protein product: CASIRGGAPPNEQFF.

The rearrangement uses TRBV28 and TRBJ2-1, with 10 bases fitting TRBD2. J gave up 7 bases and V 6 bases, and 9 bases lay outside the gene matches. Germline V lookup: CDR1 MDHEN, CDR2 SYDVKM. CDR3 length: 15 amino acids. The CDR3 loop is CASRGASGSENEQFF. DNA of the CDR3: TGTGCCAGCAGGGGGGCTAGCGGGAGTGAGAATGAGCAGTTCTTC.

The chain recombines TRBV2 with TRBJ2-5, with 8 nucleotides matching TRBD1. The CDR3 has 14 amino acids. Germline assignment: CDR1 SNHLY and CDR2 FYNNEI. Losses at the gene ends were 8 bases for V and 3 bases for J; bases not matched to a gene: 8. In DNA form, the CDR3 reads TGTGCCAGCTTCATGACAGGGGACGAAGAGACCCAGTACTTC. This encodes CASFMTGDEETQYF.

The chain carries TRBV19 and TRBJ1-2; the D gene is possibly TRBD1 (6 bases). The CDR3 contains 12 residues. The V gene's germline CDR1 is LNHDA and CDR2 SQIVND (reference sequence). Trimming took 9 bases from V and 2 from J, leaving 10 bases between them. CDR3 sequence reads: CASRDTNYGYTF. The CDR3 DNA reads TGTGCCAGCCGGGACACAAACTATGGCTACACCTTC.

The rearrangement joins TRBV12-3 or TRBV12-4 to TRBJ1-2; possible D gene TRBD1, 5 bases. This CDR3 is built from 13 residues. V lost 10 bases and J 5 bases, leaving 17 bases between the germline ends. CDR3 nucleotide sequence: TGTGCCACATCCCCCCCGACAGCTTATGGCTACACCTTC. Protein: CATSPPTAYGYTF.

The J gene is TRBJ1-3, the V gene TRBV30; no clear D gene. Trimming took off 3 bases at V and 5 bases at J, with 14 bases between the two ends. CDR3 length equals 14 residues. The germline V gene encodes CDR1 GTSNPN and CDR2 SVGIG (reference sequence). DNA of the CDR3: TGTGCCTGGAGCCACCGTGGAAAGAGAAACACCATATATTTT. Encoded protein: CAWSHRGKRNTIYF.

This clone has a handful of counts. This rearrangement joins TRBV29-1 to TRBJ1-1; D call uncertain. This CDR3 has 11 amino acids. The V gene's germline CDR1 is SQVTM and CDR2 ANQGSEA. Trimming stripped 3 bases from V and 6 bases from J, with 8 bases between. Here the CDR3 DNA reads TGCAGCGTTGATGGCGAACCTGAAGCTTTCTTT. Residues: CSVDGEPEAFF. Filled out from reference TRBV29-1 and TRBJ1-1, the complete variable domain reads SAVISQKPSRDICQRGTSLTIQCQVDSQVTMMFWYRQQPGQSLTLIATANQGSEATYESGFVIDKFPISRPNLTFSTLTVSNMSPEDSSIYLCSVDGEPEAFFGQGTRLTVV.

This clone has a handful of counts. The chain has TRBV9 and TRBJ2-7; 8 bases agree with TRBD2. CDR3 length: 14 amino acids. Germline V CDR1 and CDR2: SGDLS, YYNGEE. J gave up 4 bases and V 0 bases, and 3 bases lay outside the gene matches. CDR3 in amino acids: CASSVDAGGYEQYF. As DNA, the CDR3 is TGTGCCAGCAGCGTAGATGCGGGGGGATACGAGCAGTACTTC.

This clone has a single count. J is TRBJ1-1 and V is TRBV19; no clear D. Germline V lookup: CDR1 LNHDA, CDR2 SQIVND (reference sequence). The CDR3 has 14 amino acids. V lost 3 bases and J 0 bases, leaving 8 bases between the germline ends. CDR3 in amino acids: CASSITPMNTEAFF. The DNA of the CDR3 is TGTGCCAGTAGTATCACACCCATGAACACTGAAGCTTTCTTT.

The rearrangement joins TRBV14 to TRBJ2-1; 7 positions match TRBD2. V was clipped by 7 bases and J by 8 bases; unmatched bases: 11. This CDR3 has 14 amino acids. The germline V gene has CDR1 SGHDN and CDR2 FVKESK. CDR3 loop: CASNQASGRDEQFF. The CDR3, as DNA: TGTGCCAGCAACCAGGCTAGCGGAAGGGATGAGCAGTTCTTC.

The chain joins TRBV6-5 to TRBJ1-2; D call uncertain. The CDR3 sequence is 12 residues long. Germline CDR1 MNHEY, CDR2 SVGAGI. Trimming cost V 8 bases and J 3 bases, with 10 bases left between them. This CDR3 is CASLEQYYGYTF. The CDR3 nucleotides are TGTGCCAGCCTTGAGCAGTACTATGGCTACACCTTC.

V and J are TRBV9 and TRBJ2-5; 8 nucleotides align to TRBD2. The J segment lost 5 bases and the V segment lost 2 bases, leaving 8 bases of the junction unmatched. Germline values: CDR1 SGDLS, CDR2 YYNGEE. The CDR3 runs to 15 residues. Written as DNA, the CDR3 is TGTGCCAGCAGCGTGGGGGTAGCGGGGACGGAGACCCAGTACTTC. This sequence encodes CASSVGVAGTETQYF.

This clone was observed a handful of times. This chain uses TRBV6-5 with TRBJ2-1; 9 positions agree with TRBD2. Germline trimming cut 6 bases from V and 8 bases from J; bases unmatched to any gene: 11. The CDR3 length is 15 residues. Germline CDR1 and CDR2: MNHEY and SVGAGI. CDR3 in DNA: TGTGCCAGCAGAGTTACTAGCGGGTCCGGCGATGAGCAGTTCTTC. Its translation: CASRVTSGSGDEQFF.

CDR3 amino acids: CATSPRGGGYEQFF. CDR3 sequence (DNA): TGTGCCACCAGCCCCCGCGGCGGGGGCTATGAGCAGTTCTTC. This chain uses TRBV24-1 with TRBJ2-1; possible D gene TRBD2, 7 bases. The V and J ends lost 7 bases and 8 bases respectively, with 17 bases between them. The CDR3 is 14 residues long. Germline loops: CDR1 KGHDR, CDR2 SFDVKD.

Only a few counts were recorded for this clone. In the same sample, other DNA sequences code for this CDR3. The J gene is TRBJ2-7, the V gene TRBV20-1; the D is unclear. The CDR3 loop spans 11 amino acids. V was cut by 3 bases and J by 3 bases, with 6 bases left in between. Germline V gene lookup returns CDR1 DFQATT and CDR2 SNEGSKA (reference sequence). This CDR3 reads CSASRSYEQYF. CDR3 bases: TGCAGTGCTAGCAGGAGCTACGAGCAGTACTTC.